Sequencing of this TCR beta chain was carried out in a study of CD8 T cells in ankylosing spondylitis. Study conclusions and caveats: Within peripheral blood, clones linked to disease were CD8+ and relatively rare. In reactive arthritis synovial fluid and blood, some motif variants had been reported before. Roughly eight highly homologous variants made up a TCR beta motif that seemed to typify ankylosing spondylitis blood.

This clonotype was found many times. Its specificity is unknown. Making the TCR beta libraries involved quantitative 5'-RACE with molecular barcodes. Via MiXCR, TCRdb re-called the 5' RACE reads, giving one row per CDR3 protein. The sample has around 490,000 distinct CDR3 sequences, approximately 5% seen once; the top ten hold under 4.5%. The receptor was derived from a male donor with ankylosing spondylitis. The sample consisted of blood, either unsorted or a sorted T cell fraction (not recorded which).

The CDR3 sequence: CASSLFPRAGIYNEQFF. The CDR3 region has the DNA TGTGCCAGCAGCCTCTTCCCAAGGGCGGGAATTTACAATGAGCAGTTCTTC. The V call is TRBV9, the J call TRBJ2-1; perhaps TRBD2 as D (6 bases). Trimming cost V 4 bases and J 4 bases, with 21 bases left between them. Germline V gene lookup returns CDR1 SGDLS and CDR2 YYNGEE. The CDR3 extends over 17 amino acids.